This is a list of T cell receptor beta chains from one sample in a study of T cell responses to AZD1222 COVID-19 vaccine. The assay was immunoSEQ multiplex PCR, and TCRdb's table has in-frame clones only and misses some. The sample records 100,000 to 140,000 clones, about 93% being singletons. Sequencing used peripheral blood, obtained on day 0 of AZD1222 vaccination. The receptors were gathered from an adult in good health. The CDR3 runs from the conserved cysteine through the conserved F or W. Size tells how often a clone was seen (once, few, many) or the class of an expanded clone, and some rows leave it out.

size	V	J	CDR3
.	TRBV18	TRBJ2-3	CASSPLILDTQYF
.	TRBV18	TRBJ1-4	CASSQTGGAEKLFF
.	TRBV7-9	TRBJ1-1	CASRLRDRGNTEAFF
.	TRBV6-2/TRBV6-3	TRBJ2-1	CASSGRFGTGPYNEQFF
few	TRBV4-3	TRBJ1-1	CASSQEVGLTEAFF
.	TRBV5-4	TRBJ1-6	CASSPESAGESPLHF
.	TRBV19	TRBJ1-4	CASSATMVEKLFF
.	TRBV4-2	TRBJ2-3	CASSQVGGQGTQYF
.	TRBV5-1	TRBJ2-7	CASSPGGGASYEQYF
.	TRBV5-8	TRBJ1-1	CASSRDGTGLTEAFF
.	TRBV28	TRBJ2-5	CASRELVQETQYF
once	TRBV11-2	TRBJ1-1	CASRKPARANTEAFF
.	TRBV15	TRBJ1-2	CATSSDTPDRNYGYTF
once	TRBV30	TRBJ1-6	CAWRGVGGNSPLHF
.	TRBV10-1	TRBJ1-2	CASSPDSLYGYTF
.	TRBV10-3	TRBJ1-1	CATQGDIRNTEAFF
.	TRBV18	TRBJ2-2	CASSPRLDRDTGELFF
once	TRBV7-2	TRBJ2-7	CASSLGTPVYEQYF
.	TRBV27	TRBJ1-2	CASSTHYRDSGYGYTF
.	TRBV7-2	TRBJ2-5	CASSPQGGLYQETQYF
.	TRBV11-2	TRBJ2-1	CASSLQGGLDKLNEQFF
.	TRBV7-2	TRBJ1-2	CASSPLTGIYGYTF
.	TRBV19	TRBJ1-4	CASRTSGQGNEKLFF
.	TRBV6-5	TRBJ2-7	CASSRTGGSDEQYF
.	TRBV4-1	TRBJ2-1	CASSPGQRRPFF
.	TRBV27	TRBJ1-1	CATRGVYMNTEAFF
.	TRBV9	TRBJ1-1	CASSVGARLYTEAFF
.	TRBV27	TRBJ2-7	CASSLVEGPSYEQYF
.	TRBV10-2	TRBJ1-5	CASCGGTRQPQHF
many	TRBV7-3	TRBJ2-1	CASSPGGGGAYNEQFF
.	TRBV13	TRBJ1-2	CASSLPGQGDGYTF
.	TRBV19	TRBJ2-7	CASSVGQGLEQYF
.	TRBV7-2	TRBJ2-5	CASSLVSSGAETQYF
.	TRBV12-3/TRBV12-4	TRBJ1-5	CASRQGFGQPQHF
.	TRBV5-1	TRBJ2-3	CASSSSRQANTQYF
.	TRBV19	TRBJ1-1	CASSIAGQGTMNTEAFF
.	TRBV7-9	TRBJ2-5	CASSLALVTRRETQYF
.	TRBV11-3	TRBJ2-7	CASSADRDTYEQYF
.	TRBV10-3	TRBJ1-2	CAISTQGDYGYTF
.	TRBV7-2	TRBJ1-3	CASSLAVWGAIYF
.	TRBV6-2/TRBV6-3	TRBJ1-2	CASSKPGQGRLRDYGYTF
.	TRBV19	TRBJ1-2	CASSNRRGYTF
.	TRBV6-2/TRBV6-3	TRBJ2-3	CASSYGGQQPTDTQYF
.	TRBV27	TRBJ2-7	CASGGLGGYEQYF
.	TRBV21-1	TRBJ1-5	CASRPGLKSGNQPQHF
.	TRBV18	TRBJ1-1	CASSPGTASNTEAFF
once	TRBV20-1	TRBJ2-7	CSASRTLSSYEQYF
.	TRBV27	TRBJ2-7	CASSPTVGRVEQYF
.	TRBV5-1	TRBJ2-2	CATRPSANTGELFF